Each of the 4 T cell receptor beta chains below was sequenced from the same sample in a study of T cell repertoires in cytomegalovirus infection. TCRdb reprocessed the reads via MiXCR and lists one record per CDR3 protein. The sample has fewer than 900,000 distinct CDR3 sequences, about 28% seen once. For these receptors, no antigen is known. The sample here was cultured CD8+ T cells from PBMCs, taken from culture after CMV antigen stimulation. The receptors were gathered from a human donor in good health (CMV status not recorded). Some clones in this sample may be carry-over from other donors' samples.

This clonotype was seen a few times. The rearrangement links TRBV27 to TRBJ2-1, with a weak D call TRBD2 (5 bases). Germline V gives CDR1 MNHEY, CDR2 SMNVEV (reference sequence). V lost 0 bases and J lost 7, with 13 bases in between. The CDR3 is made up of 15 amino acids. CDR3 bases: TGTGCCAGCAGTTTATCGAAGGGCGGAGGAAATGAGCAGTTCTTC. It specifies CASSLSKGGGNEQFF.

This clonotype has a count of ten or more. The chain has TRBV7-9 and TRBJ2-7; D tentatively fits TRBD1 or TRBD2 (5 bases each). The CDR3 runs to 17 residues. Germline lookup yields CDR1 SEHNR and CDR2 FQNEAQ (reference sequence). V was pared by 5 bases and J by 0 bases, with 20 bases between. CDR3 in amino acids: CASSPKVSEGSSYEQYF. CDR3 DNA sequence: TGTGCCAGCAGCCCTAAAGTATCTGAGGGGAGCTCCTACGAGCAGTACTTC.

The chain recombines TRBV20-1 with TRBJ2-7; 8 positions agree with TRBD1. CDR1 and CDR2 from the germline V gene are DFQATT and SNEGSKA (reference sequence). The CDR3 spans 19 residues. J gave up 0 bases and V 3 bases, and 19 bases lay outside the gene matches. DNA for the CDR3: TGCAGTGCTAGGCACTCAGGGGGCGGATATCCCGGCCGCTCCTACGAGCAGTACGTC. Translation gives CSARHSGGGYPGRSYEQYV.

This clonotype was observed a few times. The chain joins TRBV27 to TRBJ1-6; D is unclear. Trimming shortened V by 4 bases and J by 0 bases, and 7 bases separated the two germline ends. Germline V CDR1 and CDR2: MNHEY, SMNVEV (reference sequence). The CDR3 has 15 amino acids. CDR3 DNA: TGTGCCAGCAGTTCGCATAGCTCCTATAATTCACCCCTCCACTTT. It specifies CASSSHSSYNSPLHF.